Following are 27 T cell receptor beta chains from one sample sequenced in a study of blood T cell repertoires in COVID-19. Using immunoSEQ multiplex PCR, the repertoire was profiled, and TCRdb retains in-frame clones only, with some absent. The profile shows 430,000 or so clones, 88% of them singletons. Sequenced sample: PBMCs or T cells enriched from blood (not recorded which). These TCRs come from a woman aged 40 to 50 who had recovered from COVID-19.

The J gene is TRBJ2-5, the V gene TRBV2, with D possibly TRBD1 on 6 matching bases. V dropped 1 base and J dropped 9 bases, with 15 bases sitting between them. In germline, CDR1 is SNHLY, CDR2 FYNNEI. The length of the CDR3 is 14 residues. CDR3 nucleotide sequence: TGTGCCAGCAGTGAAGTGGTCGGGCCAGGGGCCCAGTACTTC. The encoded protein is CASSEVVGPGAQYF.

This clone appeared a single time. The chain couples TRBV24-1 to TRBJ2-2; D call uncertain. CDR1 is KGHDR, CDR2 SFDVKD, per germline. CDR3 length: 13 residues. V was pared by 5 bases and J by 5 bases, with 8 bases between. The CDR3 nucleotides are TGTGCCACCAGTGGTCTACGAACCGGGGAGCTGTTTTTT. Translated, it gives CATSGLRTGELFF.

The CDR3: CASSPLRNTGELFF. For the CDR3, the DNA is TGTGCCAGCAGCCCGTTGAGAAACACCGGGGAGCTGTTTTTT. This chain uses TRBV7-9 with TRBJ2-2; unclear D gene. This CDR3 contains 14 residues. Germline V gene data show CDR1 as SEHNR and CDR2 as FQNEAQ (reference sequence). V gave up 5 bases and J gave up 2 bases, with 9 bases separating them.

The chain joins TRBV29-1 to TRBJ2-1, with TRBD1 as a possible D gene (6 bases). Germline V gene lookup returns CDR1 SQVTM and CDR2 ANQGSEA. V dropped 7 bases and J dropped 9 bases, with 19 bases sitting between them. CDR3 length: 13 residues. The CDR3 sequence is CSALLTGTGEQFF. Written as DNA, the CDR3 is TGCAGCGCGCTCTTGACAGGAACGGGTGAGCAGTTCTTC.

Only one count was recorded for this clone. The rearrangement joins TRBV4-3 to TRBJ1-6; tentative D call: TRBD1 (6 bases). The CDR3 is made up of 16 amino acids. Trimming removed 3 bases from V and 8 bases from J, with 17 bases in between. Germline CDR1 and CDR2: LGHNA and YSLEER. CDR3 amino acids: CASSQWGGRADSPLHF. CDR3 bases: TGCGCCAGCAGCCAGTGGGGGGGCAGGGCAGATTCACCCCTCCACTTT.

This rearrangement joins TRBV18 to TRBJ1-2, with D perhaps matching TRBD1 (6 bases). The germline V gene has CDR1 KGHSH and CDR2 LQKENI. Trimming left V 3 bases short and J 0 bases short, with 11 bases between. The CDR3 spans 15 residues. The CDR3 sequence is CASSPGTGSNYGYTF. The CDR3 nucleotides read TGTGCCAGCTCACCGGGAACAGGGTCTAACTATGGCTACACCTTC.

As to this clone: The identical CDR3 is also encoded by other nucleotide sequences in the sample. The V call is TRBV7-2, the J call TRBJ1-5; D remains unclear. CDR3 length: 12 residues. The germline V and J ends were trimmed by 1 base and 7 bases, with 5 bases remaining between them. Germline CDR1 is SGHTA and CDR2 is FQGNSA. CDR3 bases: TGTGCCAGCAGCTTAGACGGGCAGCCCCAGCATTTT. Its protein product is CASSLDGQPQHF.

The CDR3 loop is CASSWGQNTGELFF. CDR3 nucleotides: TGTGCCAGCAGCTGGGGACAGAACACCGGGGAGCTGTTTTTT. The chain joins TRBV11-3 to TRBJ2-2; tentatively, D is TRBD1 (6 bases). Between the trimmed V and J ends, which lost 4 bases and 1 base, there was a span of 7 bases. CDR1 is SGHNT and CDR2 is YENEEA in the germline V gene. This CDR3 is built from 14 residues. Looking up the rest from reference TRBV11-3 and TRBJ2-2 gives the full variable domain: EAGVVQSPRYKIIEKKQPVAFWCNPISGHNTLYWYLQNLGQGPELLIRYENEEAVDDSQLPKDRFSAERLKGVDSTLKIQPAELGDSAVYLCASSWGQNTGELFFGEGSRLTVL.

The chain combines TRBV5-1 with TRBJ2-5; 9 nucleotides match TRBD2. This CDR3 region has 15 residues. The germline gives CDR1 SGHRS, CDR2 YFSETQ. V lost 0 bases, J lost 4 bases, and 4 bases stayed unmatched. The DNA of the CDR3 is TGCGCCAGCAGCTTGGTGCTAGCGGGGCCAGAGACCCAGTACTTC. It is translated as CASSLVLAGPETQYF.

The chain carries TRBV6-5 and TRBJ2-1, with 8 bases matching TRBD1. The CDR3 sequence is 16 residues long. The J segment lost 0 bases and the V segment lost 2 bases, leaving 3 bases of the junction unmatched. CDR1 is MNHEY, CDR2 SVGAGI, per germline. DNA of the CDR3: TGTGCCAGCAGTTACCCCGGGACAGGCTCCTACAATGAGCAGTTCTTC. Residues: CASSYPGTGSYNEQFF.

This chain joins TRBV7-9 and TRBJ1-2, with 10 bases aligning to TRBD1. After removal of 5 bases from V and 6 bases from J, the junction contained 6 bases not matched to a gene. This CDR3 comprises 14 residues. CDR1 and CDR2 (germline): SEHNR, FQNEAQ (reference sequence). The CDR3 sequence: CASSRDRGFHGYTF. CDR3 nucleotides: TGTGCCAGCAGCCGGGACAGGGGATTTCATGGCTACACCTTC.

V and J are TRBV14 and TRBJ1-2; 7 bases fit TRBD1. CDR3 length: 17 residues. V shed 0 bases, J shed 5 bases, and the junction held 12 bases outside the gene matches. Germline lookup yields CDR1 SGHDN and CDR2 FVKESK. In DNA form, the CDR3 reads TGTGCCAGCAGCCAAGATGTTGGGGGCAGGGGGTTTTATGGCTACACCTTC. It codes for CASSQDVGGRGFYGYTF.

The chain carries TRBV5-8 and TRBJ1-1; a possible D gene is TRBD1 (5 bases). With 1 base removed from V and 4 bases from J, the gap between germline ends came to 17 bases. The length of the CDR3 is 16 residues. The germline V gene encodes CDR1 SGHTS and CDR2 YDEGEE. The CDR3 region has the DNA TGTGCCAGCAGCTTGATTGGTTCGCAGGGATCCACTGAAGCTTTCTTT. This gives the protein CASSLIGSQGSTEAFF.

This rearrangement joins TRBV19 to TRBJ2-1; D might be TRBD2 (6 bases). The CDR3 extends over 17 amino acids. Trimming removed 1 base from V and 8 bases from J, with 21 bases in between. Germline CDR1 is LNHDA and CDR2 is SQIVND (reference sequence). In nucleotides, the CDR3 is TGTGCCAGTAGTATAGGATTCAGGGCGGGGTTGTGGGATGAGCAGTTCTTC. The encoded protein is CASSIGFRAGLWDEQFF.

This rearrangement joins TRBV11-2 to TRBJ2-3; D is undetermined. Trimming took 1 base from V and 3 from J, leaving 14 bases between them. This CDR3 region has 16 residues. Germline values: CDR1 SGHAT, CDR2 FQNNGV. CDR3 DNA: TGTGCCAGCAGCTTAGGGGCCCAACTCAGGACAGATACGCAGTATTTT. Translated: CASSLGAQLRTDTQYF.

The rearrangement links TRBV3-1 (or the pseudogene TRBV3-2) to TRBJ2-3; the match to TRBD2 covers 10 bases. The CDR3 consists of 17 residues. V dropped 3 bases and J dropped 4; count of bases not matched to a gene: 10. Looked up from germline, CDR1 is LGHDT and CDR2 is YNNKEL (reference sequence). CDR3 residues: CASSQLKAGGYADTQYF. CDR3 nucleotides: TGTGCCAGCAGCCAGTTAAAAGCGGGAGGGTACGCAGATACGCAGTATTTT.

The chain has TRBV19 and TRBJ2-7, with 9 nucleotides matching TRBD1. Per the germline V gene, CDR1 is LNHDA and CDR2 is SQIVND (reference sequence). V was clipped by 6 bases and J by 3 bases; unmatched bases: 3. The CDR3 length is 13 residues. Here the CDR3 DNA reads TGTGCCAGTAGGGACAGGGGTTTCTACGAGCAGTACTTC. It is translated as CASRDRGFYEQYF.

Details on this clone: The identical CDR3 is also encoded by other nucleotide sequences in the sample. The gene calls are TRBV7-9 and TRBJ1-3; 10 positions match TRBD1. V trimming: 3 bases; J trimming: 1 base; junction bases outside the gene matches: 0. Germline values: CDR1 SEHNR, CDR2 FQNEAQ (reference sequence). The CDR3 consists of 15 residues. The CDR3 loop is CASSLGQGSGNTIYF. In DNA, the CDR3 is TGTGCCAGCAGCTTGGGACAGGGGTCTGGAAACACCATATATTTT.

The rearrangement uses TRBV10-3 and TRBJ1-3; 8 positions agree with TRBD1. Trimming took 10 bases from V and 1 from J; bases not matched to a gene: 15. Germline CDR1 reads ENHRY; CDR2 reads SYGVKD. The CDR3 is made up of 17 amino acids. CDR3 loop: CATLTHNRGKSGNTIYF. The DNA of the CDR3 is TGTGCCACGCTAACGCATAACAGGGGGAAGTCTGGAAACACCATATATTTT.

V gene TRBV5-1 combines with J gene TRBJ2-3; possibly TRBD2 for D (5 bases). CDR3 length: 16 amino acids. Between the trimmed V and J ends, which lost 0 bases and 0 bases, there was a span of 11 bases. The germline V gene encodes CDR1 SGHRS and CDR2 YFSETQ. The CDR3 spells CASSLGEGPSTDTQYF. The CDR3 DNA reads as TGCGCCAGCAGCTTGGGTGAGGGTCCTAGCACAGATACGCAGTATTTT.

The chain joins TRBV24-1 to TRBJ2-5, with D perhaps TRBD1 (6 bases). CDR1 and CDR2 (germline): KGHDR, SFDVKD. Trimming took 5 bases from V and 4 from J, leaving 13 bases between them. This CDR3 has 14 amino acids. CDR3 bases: TGTGCCACCAGTGTGGGGGCGTGGGGAGAGACCCAGTACTTC. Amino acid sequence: CATSVGAWGETQYF.

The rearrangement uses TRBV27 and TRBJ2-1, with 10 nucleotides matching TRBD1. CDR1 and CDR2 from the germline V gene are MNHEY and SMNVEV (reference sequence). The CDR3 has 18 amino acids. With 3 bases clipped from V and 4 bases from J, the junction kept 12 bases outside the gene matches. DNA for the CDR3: TGTGCCAGCAGTTTTCGGGGCCTCGACAGGGGGCGTTACAATGAGCAGTTCTTC. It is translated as CASSFRGLDRGRYNEQFF.

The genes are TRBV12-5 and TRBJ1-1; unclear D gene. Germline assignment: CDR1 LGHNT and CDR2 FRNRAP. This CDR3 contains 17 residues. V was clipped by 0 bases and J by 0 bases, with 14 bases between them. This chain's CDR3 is CASGLVRQTPLNTEAFF. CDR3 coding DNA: TGTGCTAGTGGTTTGGTCAGACAAACGCCCCTGAACACTGAAGCTTTCTTT.

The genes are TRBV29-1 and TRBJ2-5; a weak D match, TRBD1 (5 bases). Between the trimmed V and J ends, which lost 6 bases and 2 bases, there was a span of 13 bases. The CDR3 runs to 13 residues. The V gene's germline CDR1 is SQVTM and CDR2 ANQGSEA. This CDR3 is CSVGMRQQETQYF. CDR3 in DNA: TGCAGCGTCGGAATGCGACAGCAAGAGACCCAGTACTTC.

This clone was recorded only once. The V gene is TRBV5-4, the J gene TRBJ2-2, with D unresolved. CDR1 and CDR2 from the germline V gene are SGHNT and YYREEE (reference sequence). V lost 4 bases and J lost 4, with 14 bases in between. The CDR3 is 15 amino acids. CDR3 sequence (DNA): TGTGCCAGCAGCGTGGAGAGGATACTCACCGGGGAGCTGTTTTTT. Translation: CASSVERILTGELFF.

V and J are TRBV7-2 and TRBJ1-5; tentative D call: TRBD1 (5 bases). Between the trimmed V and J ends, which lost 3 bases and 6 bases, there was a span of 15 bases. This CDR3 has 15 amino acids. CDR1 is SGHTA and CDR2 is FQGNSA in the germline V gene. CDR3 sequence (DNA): TGTGCCAGCAGCTTCTCCGAGCAGGGAGGTCAGCCCCAGCATTTT. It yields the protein CASSFSEQGGQPQHF.

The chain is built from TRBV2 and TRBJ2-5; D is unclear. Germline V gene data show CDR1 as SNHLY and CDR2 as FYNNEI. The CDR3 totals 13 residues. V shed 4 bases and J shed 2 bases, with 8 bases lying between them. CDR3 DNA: TGTGCCAGCAGTGCACTGCCACAAGAGACCCAGTACTTC. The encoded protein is CASSALPQETQYF.